A single sample gave rise to the 27 T cell receptor beta chains below, sequenced in a study of CD8+ T cells in alopecia areata. Reverse transcribed after extraction, RNA yielded cDNA as the sequencing template. The data were produced by immunoSEQ multiplex PCR, yet TCRdb's version contains in-frame clones alone and is incomplete. Of some 180,000 clones in the sample, around 63% were seen once. The sequencing used CD4+ T cells sorted from blood, collected at week 0. The receptors derive from a human donor with alopecia areata.

This clone turned up a few times. V is TRBV7-3 and J is TRBJ2-6, with TRBD1 as a possible D gene (6 bases). Germline V lookup: CDR1 SGHTA, CDR2 FQGTGA. The CDR3 consists of 19 residues. Trimming left V 4 bases short and J 2 bases short, with 21 bases between. This CDR3 is CASSSRGTGVTPGANVLTF. CDR3 nucleotides: TGTGCCAGCAGCTCCAGGGGCACGGGCGTAACACCTGGGGCCAACGTCCTGACTTTC. Based on the CDR3 plus reference TRBV7-3 and TRBJ2-6, the full variable domain is GAGVSQTPSNKVTEKGKYVELRCDPISGHTALYWYRQSLGQGPEFLIYFQGTGAADDSGLPNDRFFAVRPEGSVSTLKIQRTERGDSAVYLCASSSRGTGVTPGANVLTFGAGSRLTVL.

The CDR3 loop is CASSLVGQGSMNTEAFF. CDR3 DNA sequence: TGTGCCAGCAGCTTAGTGGGACAGGGGTCCATGAACACTGAAGCTTTCTTT. The V and J genes are TRBV7-6 and TRBJ1-1; 10 bases fit TRBD1. The CDR3 is 17 amino acids. Trimming took 1 base from V and 0 from J; bases not matched to a gene: 5. Germline-derived CDR1 and CDR2 are SGHVS and FNYEAQ. The full variable domain, with the rest looked up from reference TRBV7-6 and TRBJ1-1, is GAGVSQSPRYKVTKRGQDVALRCDPISGHVSLYWYRQALGQGPEFLTYFNYEAQQDKSGLPNDRFSAERPEGSISTLTIQRTEQRDSAMYRCASSLVGQGSMNTEAFFGQGTRLTVV.

The rearrangement uses TRBV6-5 and TRBJ2-4; 7 bases map to TRBD1. The V and J ends lost 6 bases and 6 bases, in that order; junction bases with no gene match: 8. The germline V gene encodes CDR1 MNHEY and CDR2 SVGAGI. The CDR3 is 14 amino acids. CDR3 amino acids: CASSPTGSGNIQYF. The CDR3 DNA reads TGTGCCAGCAGCCCGACAGGGTCGGGAAACATTCAGTACTTC.

The V call is TRBV5-1, the J call TRBJ1-2, with TRBD1 matching 7 bases. The junction had 5 bases not matched to a gene; V was cut back by 4 bases and J by 2 bases. CDR3 size: 14 residues. CDR1 is SGHRS and CDR2 is YFSETQ in the germline V gene. The CDR3 DNA sequence: TGCGCCAGCAGCCAGGGGGGAGAGAACTATGGCTACACCTTC. Protein: CASSQGGENYGYTF.

The V and J genes are TRBV25-1 and TRBJ1-6; TRBD1 might be the D (5 bases). The CDR3 is made up of 14 amino acids. CDR1 and CDR2 (germline): MGHDK, SYGVNS. Trimming removed 4 bases from V and 7 bases from J, with 11 bases in between. CDR3 sequence (DNA): TGTGCCAGCAGTGGCGGGACCCGAAATTCACCCCTCCACTTT. It yields the protein CASSGGTRNSPLHF.

This chain connects TRBV7-2 to TRBJ1-2, with D possibly TRBD1 on 5 matching bases. Per germline, CDR1 SGHTA and CDR2 FQGNSA. The length of the CDR3 is 13 residues. V dropped 3 bases and J dropped 8 bases, with 13 bases sitting between them. The CDR3 region has the DNA TGTGCCAGCAGCTTGATGCCCGGGGACGGCTACACCTTC. It codes for CASSLMPGDGYTF.

The chain employs TRBV7-9 and TRBJ2-6; D gene uncertain. The germline V gene has CDR1 SEHNR and CDR2 FQNEAQ (reference sequence). The V end was cut by 1 base, the J end by 2 bases, with 3 bases between. This CDR3 region has 14 residues. DNA for the CDR3: TGTGCCAGCAGCTTAGGCACTGGGGCCAACGTCCTGACTTTC. Residues: CASSLGTGANVLTF. Supplemented by reference TRBV7-9 and TRBJ2-6, the full variable domain reads DTGVSQNPRHKITKRGQNVTFRCDPISEHNRLYWYRQTLGQGPEFLTYFQNEAQLEKSRLLSDRFSAERPKGSFSTLEIQRTEQGDSAMYLCASSLGTGANVLTFGAGSRLTVL.

This chain uses TRBV5-1 with TRBJ1-2; D is possibly TRBD1 (6 bases). The CDR3 is made up of 14 amino acids. Trimming stripped 0 bases from V and 5 bases from J, with 11 bases between. Germline-derived CDR1 and CDR2 are SGHRS and YFSETQ. CDR3 sequence reads: CASSLDRGGYGYTF. DNA of the CDR3: TGCGCCAGCAGCTTGGATCGAGGGGGGTATGGCTACACCTTC.

J is TRBJ2-7 and V is TRBV29-1; D is possibly TRBD1 or TRBD2 (5 bases each). Trimming left V 4 bases short and J 5 bases short, with 12 bases between. Per the germline V gene, CDR1 is SQVTM and CDR2 is ANQGSEA. The CDR3 extends over 12 amino acids. CDR3 DNA sequence: TGCAGCGTTGGAGAGGGGCGTAACGAGCAGTACTTC. Encoded protein: CSVGEGRNEQYF.

V is TRBV10-3 and J is TRBJ2-1, with 7 nucleotides matching TRBD1. The V and J ends lost 7 bases and 9 bases, in that order; junction bases with no gene match: 3. CDR3 size: 11 residues. CDR1 ENHRY and CDR2 SYGVKD come from the germline V gene. CDR3 sequence: CAIKDRTEQFF. Here the CDR3 DNA reads TGTGCCATCAAGGACAGGACTGAGCAGTTCTTC.

The CDR3 DNA reads as TGTGCCAGCAGCCCGCCTGTTGGCGAGCAGTACTTC. It is translated as CASSPPVGEQYF. This chain connects TRBV11-2 to TRBJ2-7; D is ambiguous. The CDR3 runs 12 residues. CDR1 is SGHAT and CDR2 is FQNNGV in the germline V gene. V was trimmed by 5 bases and J by 6 bases, leaving 11 bases between them. Full variable domain (missing parts from reference TRBV11-2 and TRBJ2-7): EAGVAQSPRYKIIEKRQSVAFWCNPISGHATLYWYQQILGQGPKLLIQFQNNGVVDDSQLPKDRFSAERLKGVDSTLKIQPAKLEDSAVYLCASSPPVGEQYFGPGTRLTVT.

This chain joins TRBV5-1 and TRBJ2-1, with 10 bases lining up with TRBD2. CDR1 and CDR2 from the germline V gene are SGHRS and YFSETQ. This CDR3 is built from 17 residues. Germline trimming cut 3 bases from V and 1 base from J; bases unmatched to any gene: 7. The CDR3 DNA reads as TGCGCCAGCAGCTCTTCTTTGACTAGCGGGTCCTACAATGAGCAGTTCTTC. Amino acids: CASSSSLTSGSYNEQFF.

This clone was picked up a small number of times. In nucleotides, the CDR3 is TGTGCCATCAAACTAGCGGGGGGGCCCGGGGAGCAGTACTTC. Its protein product is CAIKLAGGPGEQYF. This chain uses TRBV10-3 with TRBJ2-7; 13 nucleotides agree with TRBD2. Germline V CDR1 and CDR2: ENHRY, SYGVKD. The CDR3 sequence is 14 residues long. Trimming removed 7 bases from V and 7 bases from J; junction bases left unmatched: 7.

The chain is built from TRBV2 and TRBJ1-1; tentative D call: TRBD1 (5 bases). V was trimmed by 8 bases and J by 1 base, leaving 8 bases between them. Germline V lookup: CDR1 SNHLY, CDR2 FYNNEI. The CDR3 spans 12 residues. The DNA of the CDR3 is TGTGCCAGCGGGGCGGAGAACACTGAAGCTTTCTTT. It codes for CASGAENTEAFF.

The J gene is TRBJ1-1, the V gene TRBV5-4; D might be TRBD1 (5 bases). The CDR3 covers 14 residues. In germline, CDR1 is SGHNT, CDR2 YYREEE (reference sequence). V lost 5 bases and J lost 3, with 14 bases in between. The CDR3 is CASREGRRDTEAFF. The CDR3 DNA reads TGTGCCAGCAGGGAGGGGAGGAGGGACACTGAAGCTTTCTTT.

With regard to this clone: The sample holds other DNA sequences that translate to the same CDR3. J is TRBJ1-2 and V is TRBV30; 7 nucleotides match TRBD1. Germline V gives CDR1 GTSNPN, CDR2 SVGIG (reference sequence). The V gene end was trimmed by 1 base and the J gene end by 8 bases; junction bases not matched to a gene: 4. The CDR3 sequence is 12 residues long. The DNA for the CDR3 is TGTGCCTGGAGTGGACAGGGTGGGGGCTACACCTTC. It specifies CAWSGQGGGYTF.

This clone was counted only a few times. V and J are TRBV30 and TRBJ2-5; D is unresolved. V shed 1 base and J shed 4 bases, with 7 bases lying between them. This CDR3 is 12 amino acids long. The germline V gene encodes CDR1 GTSNPN and CDR2 SVGIG (reference sequence). CDR3 in amino acids: CAWSGPGETQYF. The CDR3, as DNA: TGTGCCTGGAGTGGGCCGGGAGAGACCCAGTACTTC.

CDR3 bases: TGTGCCAGCAGCCTCAAAGCAGATACGCAGTATTTT. Protein: CASSLKADTQYF. The chain recombines TRBV11-1 with TRBJ2-3; D is unresolved. Germline CDR1 reads SGHAT; CDR2 reads FQDESV (reference sequence). Trimming pared 5 bases from V and 4 bases from J, leaving 7 bases between. The CDR3 spans 12 residues.

This sequence joins TRBV29-1 and TRBJ2-2, with a possible D match to TRBD2 (6 bases). Germline assignment: CDR1 SQVTM and CDR2 ANQGSEA. Trimming cost V 5 bases and J 1 base, with 14 bases left between them. CDR3 size: 15 residues. For the CDR3, the DNA is TGCAGCGTTCCCTCGCGGGGCTTGAACACCGGGGAGCTGTTTTTT. Residues: CSVPSRGLNTGELFF.

This clone was counted between two and nine times. The rearrangement uses TRBV29-1 and TRBJ2-5; 10 positions match TRBD2. Germline V lookup: CDR1 SQVTM, CDR2 ANQGSEA. The junction had 9 bases not matched to a gene; V was cut back by 6 bases and J by 2 bases. The CDR3 contains 15 residues. CDR3 region: CSVQTSGVPQETQYF. The CDR3 coding sequence is TGCAGCGTGCAAACTAGCGGGGTTCCACAAGAGACCCAGTACTTC.

The V call is TRBV29-1, the J call TRBJ2-5; possibly TRBD2 for D (5 bases). The CDR3 has 12 residues. Germline CDR1 is SQVTM and CDR2 is ANQGSEA. V was trimmed by 4 bases and J by 3 bases, leaving 9 bases between them. In DNA, the CDR3 is TGCAGCGTTGGGACTTTCGAAGAGACCCAGTACTTC. Protein: CSVGTFEETQYF. Supplemented by reference TRBV29-1 and TRBJ2-5, the full variable domain reads SAVISQKPSRDICQRGTSLTIQCQVDSQVTMMFWYRQQPGQSLTLIATANQGSEATYESGFVIDKFPISRPNLTFSTLTVSNMSPEDSSIYLCSVGTFEETQYFGPGTRLLVL.

The chain uses TRBV5-1 and TRBJ1-2; D is undetermined. CDR3 length: 14 residues. V lost 4 bases and J lost 7, with 17 bases in between. Germline lookup yields CDR1 SGHRS and CDR2 YFSETQ. Written as DNA, the CDR3 is TGCGCCAGCAGCCCGGAGGGCGGCTGGGGTGGCTACACCTTC. It codes for CASSPEGGWGGYTF.

The CDR3 nucleotides are TGCAGCGCAGGACAGGGACCGGAGACCCAGTACTTC. Its translation is CSAGQGPETQYF. The genes are TRBV29-1 and TRBJ2-5; 8 bases are shared with TRBD1. Germline-derived CDR1 and CDR2 are SQVTM and ANQGSEA. Germline trimming cut 7 bases from V and 5 bases from J; bases unmatched to any gene: 6. CDR3 length: 12 amino acids. The full variable domain, completed using reference TRBV29-1 and TRBJ2-5, is SAVISQKPSRDICQRGTSLTIQCQVDSQVTMMFWYRQQPGQSLTLIATANQGSEATYESGFVIDKFPISRPNLTFSTLTVSNMSPEDSSIYLCSAGQGPETQYFGPGTRLLVL.

This clone was seen a single time. The chain recombines TRBV29-1 with TRBJ1-5; D gene ambiguous. Germline values: CDR1 SQVTM, CDR2 ANQGSEA. V was trimmed by 2 bases and J by 1 base, leaving 15 bases between them. The CDR3 length is 16 residues. Here the CDR3 DNA reads TGCAGCGTTGAACCCCTAAGACAATCCAGCAATCAGCCCCAGCATTTT. It encodes CSVEPLRQSSNQPQHF. Drawing the rest from reference TRBV29-1 and TRBJ1-5, the complete variable domain is SAVISQKPSRDICQRGTSLTIQCQVDSQVTMMFWYRQQPGQSLTLIATANQGSEATYESGFVIDKFPISRPNLTFSTLTVSNMSPEDSSIYLCSVEPLRQSSNQPQHFGDGTRLSIL.

This chain uses TRBV25-1 with TRBJ2-5; a weak D match, TRBD1 (6 bases). CDR3 length: 13 residues. V dropped 2 bases and J dropped 4 bases, with 8 bases sitting between them. Germline assignment: CDR1 MGHDK and CDR2 SYGVNS. The CDR3 nucleotides are TGTGCCAGCAGTGAACAGGGGAGAGAGACCCAGTACTTC. Its translation is CASSEQGRETQYF. The whole variable domain, remainder taken from reference TRBV25-1 and TRBJ2-5, is EADIYQTPRYLVIGTGKKITLECSQTMGHDKMYWYQQDPGMELHLIHYSYGVNSTEKGDLSSESTVSRIRTEHFPLTLESARPSHTSQYLCASSEQGRETQYFGPGTRLLVL.

The table lists this clone with a few counts. The chain couples TRBV28 to TRBJ1-1, with TRBD1 as a possible D gene (5 bases). Looked up from germline, CDR1 is MDHEN and CDR2 is SYDVKM. V was clipped by 7 bases and J by 0 bases, with 15 bases between them. This CDR3 comprises 15 residues. The CDR3 bases are TGTGCCAGCACCCGGGGGGGATTGGTGAACACTGAAGCTTTCTTT. It specifies CASTRGGLVNTEAFF.

This clone was found once. CDR3 bases: TGTGCCGCGTCAGGGGGAGGGGGCTACGAGCAGTACTTC. The encoded protein is CAASGGGGYEQYF. This rearrangement joins TRBV25-1 to TRBJ2-7; perhaps D is TRBD1 or TRBD2 (7 bases each). CDR3 length: 13 amino acids. Germline CDR1 is MGHDK and CDR2 is SYGVNS. V lost 11 bases, J lost 3 bases, and 17 bases lay in between.